This T cell receptor (beta chain) was retrieved from a study of cytomegalovirus exposure and HLA in healthy donors. Researchers ran the PCR with 60 Vbeta and 13 Jbeta primers. Data came from immunoSEQ multiplex PCR; TCRdb stores just in-frame clones and leaves some out. The sample holds some 200,000 clones, about 9% seen once. This clone appeared a few times. V dropped 4 bases and J dropped 4; count of bases not matched to a gene: 5. Germline CDR1 SGHRS, CDR2 YFSETQ. This CDR3 spans 15 amino acids. The sequencing sample was made of PBMCs. The sequence derives from a woman in her twenties or thirties in good health and CMV-seropositive. The rearrangement joins TRBV5-1 to TRBJ2-3; 11 bases align to TRBD1. CDR3 sequence reads: CASSVGQGAADTQYF. CDR3 DNA: TGCGCCAGCAGCGTAGGACAGGGGGCGGCAGATACGCAGTATTTT.